The source of this TCR beta chain is a study of blood T cell repertoires in COVID-19. Grouping used clinical history reported by participants in a survey and questionnaire. Clones were read by immunoSEQ multiplex PCR, and TCRdb kept only the in-frame ones, dropping some. The sample includes roughly 280,000 clones, about nine tenths of them seen just once. The CDR3 is 15 residues long. The germline V gene encodes CDR1 LGHDT and CDR2 YNNKEL (reference sequence). V lost 3 bases, J lost 3 bases, and 15 bases lay in between. The specimen was PBMCs or T cells enriched from blood (not recorded which). The sequence was collected from a woman aged 55-69 years who had recovered from COVID-19. The chain joins TRBV3-1 (or the pseudogene TRBV3-2) to TRBJ2-7; D gene unclear. The chain's CDR3 is CASSHGSLEFYEQYF. The DNA of the CDR3 is TGTGCCAGCAGCCATGGGTCTCTAGAATTCTACGAGCAGTACTTC.